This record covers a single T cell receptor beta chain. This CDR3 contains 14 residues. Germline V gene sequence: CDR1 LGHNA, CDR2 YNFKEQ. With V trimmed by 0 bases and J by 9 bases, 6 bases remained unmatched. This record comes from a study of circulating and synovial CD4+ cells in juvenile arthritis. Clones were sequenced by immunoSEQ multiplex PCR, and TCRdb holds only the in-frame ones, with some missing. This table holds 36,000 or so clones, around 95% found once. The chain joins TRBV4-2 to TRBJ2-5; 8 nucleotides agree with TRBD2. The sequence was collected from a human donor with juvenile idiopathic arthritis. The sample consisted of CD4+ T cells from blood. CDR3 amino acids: CASSQERDGRAQYF. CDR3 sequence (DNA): TGTGCCAGCAGCCAAGAACGTGACGGGAGGGCCCAGTACTTC.